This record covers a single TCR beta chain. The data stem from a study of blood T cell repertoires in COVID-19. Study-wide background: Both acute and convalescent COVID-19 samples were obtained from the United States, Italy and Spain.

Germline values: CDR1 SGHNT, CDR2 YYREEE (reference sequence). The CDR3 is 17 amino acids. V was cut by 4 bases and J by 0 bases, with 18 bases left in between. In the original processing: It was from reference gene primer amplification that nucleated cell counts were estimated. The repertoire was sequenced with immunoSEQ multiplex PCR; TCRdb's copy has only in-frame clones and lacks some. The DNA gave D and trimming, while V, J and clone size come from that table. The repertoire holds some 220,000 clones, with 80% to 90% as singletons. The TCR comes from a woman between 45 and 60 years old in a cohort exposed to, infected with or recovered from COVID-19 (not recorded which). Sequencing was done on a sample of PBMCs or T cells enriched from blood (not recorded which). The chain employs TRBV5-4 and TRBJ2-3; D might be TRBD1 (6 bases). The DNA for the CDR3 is TGTGCCAGCAGCCCGCGCTGGGGGCAACCTAGCACAGATACGCAGTATTTT. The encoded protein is CASSPRWGQPSTDTQYF.